The rows below give T cell receptor beta chains drawn from one sample of a study of T-cell memory formation after mild COVID-19. MiXCR, applied by TCRdb to the 5' RACE reads, yields one record per CDR3 protein. Among 150,000 to 200,000 distinct CDR3 sequences listed, around a third were seen once. Material: PBMCs or a T cell subset sorted from them (not recorded which). The origin of the receptors is an adult woman who had mild COVID-19 (a few samples of this study predate the infection). Cell type and time point are not known. Each CDR3 is given with its conserved first and last residue. Fields, in order: V gene, D gene, CDR3 length, clone size, J gene, CDR3 DNA, CDR3 protein. The D gene is left open where the match is weak. The size field is filled for only some rows; it gives once, few, many or a size class.

>TRBV7-9|NA|15|few|TRBJ1-2
TGTGCCAGCAGCTTAGGTTCGGGACACAACTATGGCTACACCTTC
CASSLGSGHNYGYTF
>TRBV12-3/TRBV12-4|NA|14|NA|TRBJ2-5
TGTGCCAGCAGTTTAAGAGGACAGCAAGAGACCCAGTACTTC
CASSLRGQQETQYF
>TRBV18|TRBD2|14|once|TRBJ2-7
TGTGCCAGCTCCAGACTAGCGGGAGTTAACGAGCAGTACTTC
CASSRLAGVNEQYF
>TRBV9|NA|16|NA|TRBJ2-1
TGTGCCAGCAGCGTAGGGGGGAGCTCCTCCTACAATGAGCAGTTCTTC
CASSVGGSSSYNEQFF
>TRBV25-1|TRBD1|15|NA|TRBJ1-2
TGTGCCAGCAGTGAAGTTGGGACAGTTAACTATGGCTACACCTTC
CASSEVGTVNYGYTF
>TRBV7-9|TRBD2|16|many|TRBJ2-1
TGTGCCAGCAGCTTAGGGGCTAGCGGGAGTAGGAATGAGCAGTTCTTC
CASSLGASGSRNEQFF
>TRBV28|NA|13|NA|TRBJ2-1
TGTGCCAGCAGTTCCTACCAGGTTAATGAGCAGTTCTTC
CASSSYQVNEQFF
>TRBV24-1|TRBD1|16|NA|TRBJ2-2
TGTGCCACCAGTGATCCTGGGACAGTGAACACCGGGGAGCTGTTTTTT
CATSDPGTVNTGELFF
>TRBV12-3/TRBV12-4|NA|12|NA|TRBJ1-4
TGTGCCAGCAGTTCGAATGCCGAAAAACTGTTTTTT
CASSSNAEKLFF
>TRBV11-2|NA|14|NA|TRBJ2-1
TGTGCCAGCAGCTTCGAGCGGGCGCGCAATGAGCAGTTCTTC
CASSFERARNEQFF
>TRBV6-6|NA|13|NA|TRBJ2-1
TGTGCCAGCAGTTATCGTAGATACAATGAGCAGTTCTTC
CASSYRRYNEQFF
>TRBV12-3/TRBV12-4|NA|11|few|TRBJ2-4
TGTGCCAGCAGGAGCCAGGTCATTCAGTACTTC
CASRSQVIQYF
>TRBV7-2|TRBD1|15|few|TRBJ1-1
TGTGCCAGCAGCAAACAGGGGGCGATGAACACTGAAGCTTTCTTT
CASSKQGAMNTEAFF
>TRBV29-1|TRBD1|13|few|TRBJ2-1
TGCAGCGCCGAGACAGGGTTTTACAATGAGCAGTTCTTC
CSAETGFYNEQFF
>TRBV29-1|TRBD2|17|NA|TRBJ2-1
TGCAGCGTTGAAGTTGGGGGACTAGCGGGATTGTTCTACGAGCAGTTCTTC
CSVEVGGLAGLFYEQFF
>TRBV5-4|NA|17|NA|TRBJ2-3
TGTGCCAGCAGCCCTGGGTCCGGGCAGGGCTATGGAGATACGCAGTATTTT
CASSPGSGQGYGDTQYF
>TRBV2|TRBD1|16|NA|TRBJ1-1
TGTGCCAGCACCCTGACAGGGGGTCTCGGGAACACTGAAGCTTTCTTT
CASTLTGGLGNTEAFF
>TRBV20-1|TRBD2|15|NA|TRBJ2-2
TGCAGTGCTAGTAGAGCGGGGGGAAACACCGGGGAGCTGTTTTTT
CSASRAGGNTGELFF
>TRBV6-6|NA|16|NA|TRBJ2-7
TGTGCCAGCAGTTACCCGGGGGGCAGGGACCCCCTCGAGCAGTACTTC
CASSYPGGRDPLEQYF
>TRBV7-2|TRBD2|14|few|TRBJ2-5
TGTGCCAGCAGCTTGGGGACTAGGCGAGAGACCCAGTACTTC
CASSLGTRRETQYF
>TRBV12-3/TRBV12-4|TRBD1|15|NA|TRBJ1-2
TGTGCCAGCAGTTTAAACCGACGGACAGGGTTCGGCTACACCTTC
CASSLNRRTGFGYTF
>TRBV15|NA|12|NA|TRBJ1-2
TGTGCCACCAGCAGAGATTCCTATGGCTACACCTTC
CATSRDSYGYTF
>TRBV10-3|TRBD1|15|few|TRBJ2-3
TGTGCCATCAGTGAACCGGGACAGGGATATGGTACGCAGTATTTT
CAISEPGQGYGTQYF
>TRBV30|NA|16|few|TRBJ2-1
TGTGCCTGGGTGACCTGGGCGGGGGCCGCCTACAATGAGCAGTTCTTC
CAWVTWAGAAYNEQFF
>TRBV6-2/TRBV6-3|NA|15|NA|TRBJ2-2
TGTGCCAGCAGTATAAACGGGAGAACGACCGGGGAGCTGTTTTTT
CASSINGRTTGELFF
>TRBV29-1|NA|12|NA|TRBJ2-7
TGCAGTGTGGAGGGGGCCTCCTACGAGCAGTACTTC
CSVEGASYEQYF
>TRBV4-1|NA|16|NA|TRBJ1-5
TGCGCCAGCAGCCAAGGTAGCGGGTCCAGCACAGATACGCAGCATTTT
CASSQGSGSSTDTQHF
>TRBV10-3|TRBD2|15|few|TRBJ2-7
TGTGCCATCAGTGGTAGCGGGGGACCCTCCTACGAGCAGTACTTC
CAISGSGGPSYEQYF
>TRBV3-1|NA|15|few|TRBJ2-2
TGTGCCAGCAGCCCCCAGCTAGCGAGTGTCGGGGAGCTGTTTTTT
CASSPQLASVGELFF
>TRBV9|NA|13|few|TRBJ2-3
TGTGCCAGCACCCCAGGGGACACAGATACGCAGTATTTT
CASTPGDTDTQYF
>TRBV3-1|TRBD2|19|NA|TRBJ2-7
TGTGCCAGCAGCCGGGGACTAGCGGGAGTGTTGACGGGGGCCTACGAGCAGTACTTC
CASSRGLAGVLTGAYEQYF
>TRBV28|TRBD1|15|NA|TRBJ2-7
TGTGCCAGCACCCCCGACAGGGGGCTGTTCTACGAGCAGTACTTC
CASTPDRGLFYEQYF
>TRBV19|NA|12|few|TRBJ1-2
TGTGCCAGTGCGGATCCTAACTATGGCTACACCTTC
CASADPNYGYTF
>TRBV7-9|NA|12|few|TRBJ2-3
TGTGCCAGCAGCCGAGGACCGGCTACGCAGTATTTT
CASSRGPATQYF
>TRBV7-3|NA|14|NA|TRBJ2-5
TGTGCCAGCAGCTTAAGCGGAACCCAAGAGACCCAGTACTTC
CASSLSGTQETQYF